The 31 T cell receptor beta chains below all came from one sample that was sequenced in a study of somatic mutations in cytotoxic T cells in rheumatoid arthritis. Some clones are missing from TCRdb's copy, which holds only in-frame ones; the method was immunoSEQ multiplex PCR. The table records tens of thousands of clones, over 75% of them present only once. The specimen was CD8+ T cells sorted from blood. All receptors derive from an adult with rheumatoid arthritis.

The gene calls are TRBV19 and TRBJ2-7; D could derive from TRBD1 or TRBD2 (5 bases each). V was clipped by 3 bases and J by 4 bases, with 10 bases between them. CDR1 and CDR2 from the germline V gene are LNHDA and SQIVND (reference sequence). The CDR3 spans 13 residues. Here the CDR3 reads CASSIGREYEQYV. For the CDR3, the DNA is TGTGCCAGTAGTATTGGCAGGGAGTACGAGCAGTACGTC.

The genes are TRBV4-1 and TRBJ1-1; no definite D call. Germline CDR1 reads MGHRA; CDR2 reads YSYEKL. CDR3 length equals 17 residues. Trimming took off 0 bases at V and 1 base at J, with 15 bases between the two ends. CDR3 DNA sequence: TGCGCCAGCAGCCAAGATATGGCAGGTCGGTGGAACACTGAAGCTTTCTTT. Protein sequence: CASSQDMAGRWNTEAFF.

The gene calls are TRBV28 and TRBJ1-4; the D gene is possibly TRBD1 (6 bases). The germline V gene encodes CDR1 MDHEN and CDR2 SYDVKM. Trimming took 2 bases from V and 0 from J, leaving 7 bases between them. There are 15 residues in the CDR3. The CDR3 protein is CASSLRTATNEKLFF. The CDR3 DNA follows: TGTGCCAGCAGTTTAAGGACAGCAACTAATGAAAAACTGTTTTTT.

This sequence joins TRBV19 and TRBJ2-2, with D perhaps matching TRBD1 (6 bases). The ends were cut back, 9 bases at V and 4 bases at J, with 12 bases in the middle. The CDR3 runs to 13 residues. Germline V gene sequence: CDR1 LNHDA, CDR2 SQIVND (reference sequence). The CDR3 loop reads CASLQGSTGELFF. In nucleotides, the CDR3 is TGTGCCAGCTTACAGGGAAGCACCGGGGAGCTGTTTTTT.

The chain is built from TRBV15 and TRBJ2-1; D is perhaps TRBD1 or TRBD2 (6 bases each). The CDR3 has 12 amino acids. Trimming pared 9 bases from V and 6 bases from J, leaving 12 bases between. Germline V gene lookup returns CDR1 LNHNV and CDR2 YYDKDF (reference sequence). The CDR3 reads CATRGVGNEQFF. CDR3 bases: TGTGCCACGAGGGGGGTAGGCAATGAGCAGTTCTTC. The variable domain in full, with the rest retrieved from reference TRBV15 and TRBJ2-1, is DAMVIQNPRYQVTQFGKPVTLSCSQTLNHNVMYWYQQKSSQAPKLLFHYYDKDFNNEADTPDNFQSRRPNTSFCFLDIRSPGLGDTAMYLCATRGVGNEQFFGPGTRLTVL.

The J gene is TRBJ2-5, the V gene TRBV7-8; maybe TRBD2 (5 bases). The CDR3 extends over 16 amino acids. With 5 bases removed from V and 5 bases from J, the gap between germline ends came to 21 bases. In germline, CDR1 is SGHVS, CDR2 FQNEAQ. CDR3 region: CASSPGVGLAVETQYF. DNA of the CDR3: TGTGCCAGCAGCCCAGGTGTCGGGCTAGCAGTCGAGACCCAGTACTTC.

This chain connects TRBV11-2 to TRBJ2-7; 13 bases match TRBD2. Germline V CDR1 and CDR2: SGHAT, FQNNGV. V lost 0 bases and J lost 12; bases outside the gene matches: 8. The CDR3 contains 15 residues. The DNA of the CDR3 is TGTGCCAGCAGCTTAGATCGACTAGCGGGGGGTTACTTGTACGTC. It is translated as CASSLDRLAGGYLYV.

The J gene is TRBJ1-6, the V gene TRBV7-9; TRBD1 agrees at 8 bases. The germline CDR1 and CDR2 sequences are SEHNR and FQNEAQ (reference sequence). The CDR3 is 15 amino acids. J was trimmed by 5 bases and V by 5 bases; bases with no gene match: 5. CDR3 protein: CASSPGGSDNSPLHF. CDR3 DNA sequence: TGTGCCAGCAGCCCAGGGGGCTCTGATAATTCACCCCTCCACTTT.

V gene TRBV6-5 combines with J gene TRBJ1-4, with a weak D call TRBD1 (5 bases). Per germline, CDR1 MNHEY and CDR2 SVGAGI. V gave up 6 bases and J gave up 5 bases, with 16 bases separating them. This CDR3 has 15 amino acids. The CDR3 sequence: CASRPRGLGNEKLFF. The CDR3 DNA reads as TGTGCCAGCAGACCTCGGGGGTTGGGAAATGAAAAACTGTTTTTT.

The chain has TRBV28 and TRBJ2-2, with a tentative D call TRBD1 (5 bases). Between the trimmed V and J ends, which lost 4 bases and 0 bases, there was a span of 6 bases. The CDR3 contains 14 residues. The germline gives CDR1 MDHEN, CDR2 SYDVKM. The DNA of the CDR3 is TGTGCCAGCAGTTCACAGGCGAACACCGGGGAGCTGTTTTTT. This translates into CASSSQANTGELFF.

The chain combines TRBV5-1 with TRBJ2-7; the match to TRBD1 covers 10 bases. The J segment lost 3 bases and the V segment lost 0 bases, leaving 0 bases of the junction unmatched. The CDR3 extends over 14 amino acids. Germline CDR1 is SGHRS and CDR2 is YFSETQ. The CDR3: CASSLGTGGYEQYF. The CDR3 nucleotides read TGCGCCAGCAGCTTGGGGACAGGGGGCTACGAGCAGTACTTC.

The V and J genes are TRBV7-3 and TRBJ2-3; 16 nucleotides agree with TRBD2. Trimming removed 5 bases from V and 4 bases from J; junction bases left unmatched: 6. The CDR3 loop spans 17 amino acids. CDR1 and CDR2 from the germline V gene are SGHTA and FQGTGA. The CDR3 DNA is TGTGCCAGCAGCCCCGGGACTAGCGGGAGGGCCGCAGATACGCAGTATTTT. It codes for CASSPGTSGRAADTQYF.

The rearrangement links TRBV19 to TRBJ2-7, with 11 bases fitting TRBD1. CDR1 and CDR2 (germline): LNHDA, SQIVND (reference sequence). V shed 5 bases, J shed 0 bases, and the junction held 6 bases outside the gene matches. The CDR3 sequence is 16 residues long. The CDR3 DNA follows: TGTGCCAGTAGTTTCGGACAGGGGGCGTTCTCCTACGAGCAGTACTTC. Its translation is CASSFGQGAFSYEQYF.

The V gene is TRBV9, the J gene TRBJ2-5, with D possibly being TRBD1 or TRBD2 (5 bases each). Germline V gene data show CDR1 as SGDLS and CDR2 as YYNGEE. This CDR3 region has 15 residues. Trimming removed 3 bases at V and 5 bases at J, with 17 bases between. CDR3 nucleotide sequence: TGTGCCAGCAGCGCGGGGCTAGCCCCCGGGGAGACCCAGTACTTC. This gives the protein CASSAGLAPGETQYF.

V is TRBV7-2 and J is TRBJ2-1; 9 nucleotides agree with TRBD2. The CDR3 loop spans 16 amino acids. The germline V gene has CDR1 SGHTA and CDR2 FQGNSA. The trim removed 2 bases at V and 2 bases at J, leaving 4 bases unmatched. The CDR3 region is CASSLFVAGAYNEQFF. The CDR3 coding sequence is TGTGCCAGCAGCTTATTTGTAGCGGGAGCCTACAATGAGCAGTTCTTC. Full variable domain (remainder filled in from reference TRBV7-2 and TRBJ2-1): GAGVSQSPSNKVTEKGKDVELRCDPISGHTALYWYRQSLGQGLEFLIYFQGNSAPDKSGLPSDRFSAERTGGSVSTLTIQRTQQEDSAVYLCASSLFVAGAYNEQFFGPGTRLTVL.

The chain links TRBV5-6 to TRBJ2-7; D call uncertain. The CDR3 has 12 residues. Germline V gene sequence: CDR1 SGHDT, CDR2 YYEEEE. The ends were cut back, 1 base at V and 6 bases at J, with 8 bases in the middle. The CDR3 here is CASSLSSGEQYF. The CDR3 DNA sequence: TGTGCCAGCAGCTTGTCATCCGGCGAGCAGTACTTC.

This clone was counted once. V gene TRBV13 combines with J gene TRBJ2-7, with D possibly being TRBD2 (6 bases). Germline V gene lookup returns CDR1 PRHDT and CDR2 FYEKMQ (reference sequence). The CDR3 contains 14 residues. Trimming shortened V by 4 bases and J by 7 bases, and 17 bases separated the two germline ends. In nucleotides, the CDR3 is TGTGCCAGCAGCTCCCGAGAGCGTGCGGGAGAGCAGTACTTC. Its protein product is CASSSRERAGEQYF.

The V gene is TRBV5-6, the J gene TRBJ1-2, with TRBD1 matching over 9 bases. The CDR3 consists of 17 residues. Germline lookup yields CDR1 SGHDT and CDR2 YYEEEE. V lost 4 bases and J lost 4; bases outside the gene matches: 14. The CDR3 protein is CASSLGTGNLVGYGYTF. The CDR3 DNA sequence: TGTGCCAGCAGCCTCGGGACAGGGAACCTTGTTGGCTATGGCTACACCTTC. Together with reference TRBV5-6 and TRBJ1-2, the CDR3 gives the full variable domain: DAGVTQSPTHLIKTRGQQVTLRCSPKSGHDTVSWYQQALGQGPQFIFQYYEEEERQRGNFPDRFSGHQFPNYSSELNVNALLLGDSALYLCASSLGTGNLVGYGYTFGSGTRLTVV.

The chain links TRBV29-1 to TRBJ1-3, with D possibly TRBD1 on 6 matching bases. Between the trimmed V and J ends, which lost 7 bases and 7 bases, there was a span of 11 bases. Germline CDR1 and CDR2: SQVTM and ANQGSEA. The CDR3 totals 11 residues. The CDR3 protein is CSGYRDNTIYF. In DNA form, the CDR3 reads TGCAGCGGATACAGGGATAACACCATATATTTT.

A single count supports this clone. V gene TRBV11-2 combines with J gene TRBJ1-1, with D maybe TRBD1 (5 bases). The CDR3 sequence is 13 residues long. V was cut by 3 bases and J by 6 bases, with 11 bases left in between. Germline V gene sequence: CDR1 SGHAT, CDR2 FQNNGV. For the CDR3, the DNA is TGTGCCAGCAGCTTCAGGGCGGACCCTGAAGCTTTCTTT. Translation gives CASSFRADPEAFF.

This clone was seen more than once but under ten times. The genes are TRBV4-1 and TRBJ2-2, with 8 bases identical to TRBD2. Germline V gene sequence: CDR1 MGHRA, CDR2 YSYEKL. This CDR3 contains 17 residues. J gave up 4 bases and V 3 bases, and 10 bases lay outside the gene matches. This chain's CDR3 is CASSQITSGGGTGELFF. CDR3 DNA sequence: TGCGCCAGCAGCCAGATCACCAGCGGGGGTGGCACCGGGGAGCTGTTTTTT.

V usage is TRBV9 and J usage is TRBJ2-1, with TRBD2 identical over 12 bases. V lost 4 bases, J lost 6 bases, and 5 bases stayed unmatched. CDR1 SGDLS and CDR2 YYNGEE come from the germline V gene. This CDR3 comprises 15 residues. The CDR3 is CASSPRLAGVNEQFF. The CDR3 DNA reads as TGTGCCAGCAGCCCCCGACTAGCGGGGGTCAATGAGCAGTTCTTC. Full variable domain (missing parts from reference TRBV9 and TRBJ2-1): DSGVTQTPKHLITATGQRVTLRCSPRSGDLSVYWYQQSLDQGLQFLIQYYNGEERAKGNILERFSAQQFPDLHSELNLSSLELGDSALYFCASSPRLAGVNEQFFGPGTRLTVL.

V gene TRBV7-9 combines with J gene TRBJ2-7; tentatively, D is TRBD1 (5 bases). Germline CDR1 reads SEHNR; CDR2 reads FQNEAQ (reference sequence). The length of the CDR3 is 14 residues. The V end lost 2 bases, the J end lost 2 bases, and 10 bases lay between the germline ends. The CDR3 protein is CASSLSQGTYEQYF. The CDR3 DNA reads TGTGCCAGCAGCTTAAGTCAGGGAACCTACGAGCAGTACTTC.

This clone occurred once. The chain couples TRBV20-1 to TRBJ2-1; TRBD2 might be the D (6 bases). There are 11 residues in the CDR3. Germline CDR1 is DFQATT and CDR2 is SNEGSKA (reference sequence). The V end lost 0 bases, the J end lost 14 bases, and 11 bases lay between the germline ends. CDR3 DNA: TGCAGTGCTAGAGAACTAGCCGATAAGTTCTTC. Protein sequence: CSARELADKFF.

The chain uses TRBV6-1 and TRBJ1-2; D gene unclear. CDR3 length equals 14 residues. Germline CDR1 is MNHNS and CDR2 is SASEGT. With 2 bases removed from V and 4 bases from J, the gap between germline ends came to 11 bases. CDR3 amino acids: CASSEIQAGYGYTF. The CDR3 DNA reads as TGTGCCAGCAGTGAAATTCAGGCGGGCTATGGCTACACCTTC.

This clone was seen a few times. The chain has TRBV5-1 and TRBJ1-1; D remains ambiguous. Germline CDR1 and CDR2: SGHRS and YFSETQ. V lost 2 bases to trimming and J lost 6 bases, with 17 bases between them. This CDR3 has 15 residues. The CDR3 spells CASSFKVLSLSEAFF. CDR3 bases: TGCGCCAGCAGCTTTAAAGTACTCAGCCTTTCTGAAGCTTTCTTT.

The chain recombines TRBV28 with TRBJ2-1; 8 bases agree with TRBD2. V shed 2 bases, J shed 6 bases, and the junction held 0 bases outside the gene matches. The V gene's germline CDR1 is MDHEN and CDR2 SYDVKM. The length of the CDR3 is 13 residues. The CDR3 sequence: CASSLGLANEQFF. The CDR3 DNA reads TGTGCCAGCAGTTTAGGACTAGCCAATGAGCAGTTCTTC.

The J gene is TRBJ2-5, the V gene TRBV5-1; 15 bases align to TRBD2. Trimming cost V 4 bases and J 5 bases; bases outside gene matches: 6. The CDR3 runs to 16 residues. CDR1 and CDR2 from the germline V gene are SGHRS and YFSETQ. CDR3 bases: TGCGCCAGCAGCGAGGGACTAGCGGGGGGCGGGGAGACCCAGTACTTC. Its translation is CASSEGLAGGGETQYF.

Points on this clone: The same CDR3 is also encoded by other DNA sequences in this sample. V and J are TRBV9 and TRBJ1-5; 7 nucleotides agree with TRBD1. V gave up 3 bases and J gave up 2 bases; unmatched junction bases: 5. The length of the CDR3 is 15 residues. The germline V gene has CDR1 SGDLS and CDR2 YYNGEE. CDR3 DNA: TGTGCCAGCAGCGCCGGACAGGTCGGCAATCAGCCCCAGCATTTT. Residues: CASSAGQVGNQPQHF.

V gene TRBV29-1 combines with J gene TRBJ2-2, with 9 bases lining up with TRBD1. The CDR3 sequence is 13 residues long. Germline CDR1 and CDR2: SQVTM and ANQGSEA. Germline trimming cut 6 bases from V and 7 bases from J; bases unmatched to any gene: 6. The CDR3 loop reads CSVGDRVGGELFF. The CDR3 nucleotides are TGCAGCGTGGGGGACAGGGTGGGCGGGGAGCTGTTTTTT.

The V and J genes are TRBV9 and TRBJ2-2, with D maybe TRBD1 (5 bases). The CDR3 is 15 amino acids. CDR1 and CDR2 from the germline V gene are SGDLS and YYNGEE. Trimming took off 3 bases at V and 2 bases at J, with 11 bases between the two ends. CDR3 DNA: TGTGCCAGCAGCGCCACAGGAGCAAACACCGGGGAGCTGTTTTTT. Its translation is CASSATGANTGELFF.